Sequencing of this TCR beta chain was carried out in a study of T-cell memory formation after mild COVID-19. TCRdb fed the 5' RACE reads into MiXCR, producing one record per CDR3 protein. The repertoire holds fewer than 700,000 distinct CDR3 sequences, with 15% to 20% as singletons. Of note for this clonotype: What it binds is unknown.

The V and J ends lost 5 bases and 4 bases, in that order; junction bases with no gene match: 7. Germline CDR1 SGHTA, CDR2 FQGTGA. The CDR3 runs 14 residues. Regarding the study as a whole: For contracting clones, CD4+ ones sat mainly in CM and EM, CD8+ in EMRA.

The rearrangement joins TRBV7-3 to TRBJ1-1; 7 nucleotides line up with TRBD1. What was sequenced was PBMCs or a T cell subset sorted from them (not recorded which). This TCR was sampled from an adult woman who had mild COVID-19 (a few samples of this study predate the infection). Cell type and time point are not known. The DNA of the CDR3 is TGTGCCAGCAGCCGGATCCCAGGGGGCACTGAAGCTTTCTTT. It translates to CASSRIPGGTEAFF.